This T cell receptor beta chain was found in a study of cytomegalovirus exposure and HLA in healthy donors. Vbeta (60) and Jbeta (13) primers were used in the PCR. The assay was immunoSEQ multiplex PCR, and TCRdb's table has in-frame clones only and misses some. The sample yields about 190,000 clones, about four fifths seen once. Whole-study results and caveats: Most TCR sequences were rare, but some public TCRs occurred in many donors.

In germline, CDR1 is MNHEY, CDR2 SMNVEV (reference sequence). The V end was cut by 3 bases, the J end by 5 bases, with 10 bases between. There are 14 residues in the CDR3. This clone was seen only once. Antigen specificity is unknown. The chain is built from TRBV27 and TRBJ2-2, with a weak D call TRBD2 (6 bases). The sequenced material came from PBMCs. The TCR was taken from a woman aged 45-65 years in good health and CMV-seronegative. Here the CDR3 reads CASSLTRWTGELFF. The CDR3 DNA sequence: TGTGCCAGCAGTTTGACTAGGTGGACCGGGGAGCTGTTTTTT.